This is a list of T cell receptor beta chains from one sample in a study of blood T cell repertoires in COVID-19. Profiling relied on immunoSEQ multiplex PCR, and the TCRdb table lists in-frame clones only, not all of them. In the table there are about 63,000 clones, roughly three quarters of which are singletons. The material sequenced was peripheral blood. The receptors derive from a woman at least 80 years old with acute or convalescent COVID-19. The CDR3 runs from the conserved cysteine through the conserved F or W. Fields, in order: D gene, clone size, J gene, V gene, CDR3 protein, CDR3 DNA. A D gene is named only where the DNA matches it firmly. Only part of the rows carry a size: once, few, many, or a class if the clone is expanded.

D gene: TRBD1; clone size: NA; J gene: TRBJ1-1; V gene: TRBV3-1/TRBV3-2; CDR3 protein: CASSQQGARAFF; CDR3 DNA: TGTGCCAGCAGCCAGCAGGGGGCGAGGGCTTTCTTT
D gene: NA; clone size: NA; J gene: TRBJ2-1; V gene: TRBV18; CDR3 protein: CASSPDDSNEQFF; CDR3 DNA: TGTGCCAGCTCACCAGACGACAGCAATGAGCAGTTCTTC
D gene: TRBD1; clone size: NA; J gene: TRBJ1-5; V gene: TRBV2; CDR3 protein: CASSVGTGDQPQHF; CDR3 DNA: TGTGCCAGCAGTGTTGGGACAGGGGATCAGCCCCAGCATTTT
D gene: NA; clone size: once; J gene: TRBJ1-1; V gene: TRBV28; CDR3 protein: CASSFSDRKGAFF; CDR3 DNA: TGTGCCAGCAGTTTTTCCGACAGGAAGGGGGCTTTCTTT
D gene: NA; clone size: NA; J gene: TRBJ2-2; V gene: TRBV7-2; CDR3 protein: CASSLAGLRTPNTGELFF; CDR3 DNA: TGTGCCAGCAGCTTAGCAGGGCTGCGGACACCGAACACCGGGGAGCTGTTTTTT
D gene: NA; clone size: once; J gene: TRBJ2-7; V gene: TRBV15; CDR3 protein: CATSRGGTAYEQYF; CDR3 DNA: TGTGCCACCAGCAGAGGCGGGACAGCCTACGAGCAGTACTTC
D gene: NA; clone size: NA; J gene: TRBJ2-2; V gene: TRBV21-1; CDR3 protein: CASIPGQGYTGELFF; CDR3 DNA: TGTGCCAGCATCCCGGGACAGGGTTATACCGGGGAGCTGTTTTTT
D gene: NA; clone size: NA; J gene: TRBJ2-5; V gene: TRBV21-1; CDR3 protein: CASSKVRPHPRGRILETQYF; CDR3 DNA: TGTGCCAGCAGCAAAGTAAGACCCCACCCAAGGGGGCGCATATTGGAGACCCAGTACTTC
D gene: TRBD1; clone size: NA; J gene: TRBJ2-7; V gene: TRBV28; CDR3 protein: CASSFNRGREQYF; CDR3 DNA: TGTGCCAGCAGTTTCAACAGGGGACGGGAGCAGTACTTC
D gene: TRBD2; clone size: few; J gene: TRBJ2-1; V gene: TRBV11-2; CDR3 protein: CASSPRTSGRGSDEQFF; CDR3 DNA: TGTGCCAGCAGCCCCCGGACTAGCGGGAGGGGGAGCGATGAGCAGTTCTTC
D gene: TRBD2; clone size: NA; J gene: TRBJ2-1; V gene: TRBV7-3; CDR3 protein: CASSLTRTSGRGSYNEQFF; CDR3 DNA: TGTGCCAGCAGCTTAACGCGGACTAGCGGGAGGGGGTCCTACAATGAGCAGTTCTTC
D gene: NA; clone size: once; J gene: TRBJ1-1; V gene: TRBV7-2; CDR3 protein: CASSLAQNTEAFF; CDR3 DNA: TGTGCCAGCAGCTTAGCACAGAACACTGAAGCTTTCTTT
D gene: NA; clone size: NA; J gene: TRBJ2-7; V gene: TRBV6-2/TRBV6-3; CDR3 protein: CASSYPTPGRGSYEQYF; CDR3 DNA: TGTGCCAGCAGTTACCCCACGCCAGGTCGCGGGTCCTACGAGCAGTACTTC
D gene: TRBD1; clone size: NA; J gene: TRBJ1-2; V gene: TRBV27; CDR3 protein: CASSPNVVGTAYGYTF; CDR3 DNA: TGTGCCAGCAGTCCCAACGTGGTCGGGACAGCGTATGGCTACACCTTC
D gene: TRBD2; clone size: once; J gene: TRBJ2-3; V gene: TRBV6-4; CDR3 protein: CASSRVSLAGDTQYF; CDR3 DNA: TGTGCCAGCAGTAGGGTGAGTCTAGCGGGAGATACGCAGTATTTT
D gene: NA; clone size: NA; J gene: TRBJ2-7; V gene: TRBV28; CDR3 protein: CATKEPDRAREQYF; CDR3 DNA: TGTGCCACCAAAGAGCCCGACAGAGCCCGCGAGCAGTACTTC